This TCR beta chain appears in the sequencing data of a study of blood T cell repertoires in COVID-19. At the level of the study: T cells, B-cell-depleted T cells, or PBMCs provided the cDNA or gDNA that served as material.

The CDR3 loop spans 16 amino acids. V was shortened by 3 bases and J by 6 bases, with 21 bases between the two germline ends. Germline assignment: CDR1 SGHRS and CDR2 YFSETQ. Per the study methods: Estimates of nucleated cell counts were drawn from the amplification of reference gene primers. This table comes from immunoSEQ multiplex PCR, and its TCRdb copy is limited to in-frame clones, with some not included. Clone size and the V and J calls come from that table; the DNA yielded D and trimming. Of over 200,000 clones in the sample, approximately 84% were seen once. This clone came up once. This chain uses TRBV5-1 with TRBJ1-2, with D possibly TRBD1 on 5 matching bases. The sample comprised PBMCs or T cells enriched from blood (not recorded which). This receptor was identified in a man aged 18 to 29 who had recovered from COVID-19. The CDR3 sequence is CASSWGERGPPDGYTF. The CDR3 region has the DNA TGCGCCAGCAGCTGGGGGGAGCGGGGCCCCCCGGATGGCTACACCTTC.